Listed below are T cell receptor beta chains from one sample, sequenced in a study of T cells after yellow fever vaccination. TCRdb re-derived calls from the 5' RACE reads in MiXCR, one entry per CDR3 protein. The sample consists of under 200,000 distinct CDR3 sequences, about 10% of them appearing once. The specimen comprised CD8+ T cells sorted from PBMCs, sampled 15 days after the yellow fever booster vaccination. All receptors come from a young man who received the YFV17D yellow fever vaccine. The CDR3 runs from the conserved cysteine through the conserved F or W. Each record gives: J gene, V gene, clone size, D gene, CDR3 protein, CDR3 DNA. The D gene is left open where the match is weak. Only some rows state a clone size, as once, few, many or a class for expanded clones.

J: TRBJ1-2; V: TRBV6-5; size: many; D: NA; CDR3: CASRAFQAGGYTF; DNA: TGTGCCAGCAGGGCCTTTCAGGCTGGAGGCTACACCTTC
J: TRBJ2-7; V: TRBV4-1; size: NA; D: NA; CDR3: CASSQDDSYEQYF; DNA: TGCGCCAGCAGCCAAGATGACAGCTACGAGCAGTACTTC
J: TRBJ1-5; V: TRBV15; size: few; D: NA; CDR3: CATSKLTGLNQPQHF; DNA: TGTGCCACCAGCAAACTAACAGGTTTAAATCAGCCCCAGCATTTT
J: TRBJ2-7; V: TRBV23-1; size: many; D: NA; CDR3: CASGTKGYEQYF; DNA: TGCGCCAGCGGAACTAAGGGCTACGAGCAGTACTTC
J: TRBJ2-3; V: TRBV5-1; size: NA; D: TRBD1; CDR3: CASGVVYRGFPDTQYF; DNA: TGCGCCAGCGGAGTCGTATACAGGGGCTTCCCAGATACGCAGTATTTT
J: TRBJ1-5; V: TRBV7-2; size: NA; D: TRBD1; CDR3: CASSIGTGLNQPQHF; DNA: TGTGCCAGCAGCATAGGGACAGGGCTCAATCAGCCCCAGCATTTT
J: TRBJ2-7; V: TRBV21-1; size: few; D: NA; CDR3: CASSQEADRVYEQYF; DNA: TGTGCCAGCAGCCAAGAGGCGGACAGGGTATACGAGCAGTACTTC
J: TRBJ2-6; V: TRBV5-1; size: NA; D: TRBD1; CDR3: CASSPAATGVSGANVLTF; DNA: TGCGCCAGCAGCCCGGCGGCGACAGGGGTCTCTGGGGCCAACGTCCTGACTTTC
J: TRBJ1-1; V: TRBV5-1; size: many; D: TRBD1; CDR3: CASSLGQGEAFF; DNA: TGCGCCAGCAGCTTGGGACAGGGGGAAGCTTTCTTT
J: TRBJ2-7; V: TRBV4-1; size: NA; D: NA; CDR3: CASSQEKDRSYEQYF; DNA: TGCGCCAGCAGCCAAGAAAAGGACAGATCCTACGAGCAGTACTTC
J: TRBJ1-2; V: TRBV29-1; size: NA; D: TRBD1; CDR3: CSVVGGQGDYGYTF; DNA: TGCAGCGTCGTAGGGGGACAGGGGGACTATGGCTACACCTTC
J: TRBJ2-7; V: TRBV20-1; size: many; D: NA; CDR3: CSAMGERWGSLREQYF; DNA: TGCAGTGCTATGGGGGAACGTTGGGGATCTCTACGTGAGCAGTACTTC
J: TRBJ1-2; V: TRBV4-3; size: NA; D: NA; CDR3: CASSQPGSRGSYGYTF; DNA: TGCGCCAGCAGCCAGCCAGGAAGCAGGGGATCTTATGGCTACACCTTC
J: TRBJ2-2; V: TRBV2; size: few; D: TRBD2; CDR3: CASSVTGGLSGELFF; DNA: TGTGCCAGCAGTGTGACGGGGGGGCTCTCCGGGGAGCTGTTTTTT
J: TRBJ2-3; V: TRBV4-1; size: NA; D: NA; CDR3: CASRPNRGGHTDTQYF; DNA: TGCGCCAGCCGGCCAAACAGGGGAGGACACACAGATACGCAGTATTTT
J: TRBJ2-7; V: TRBV7-7; size: few; D: TRBD1; CDR3: CASSPWTGLCEQYF; DNA: TGTGCCAGCAGCCCCTGGACAGGGCTATGCGAGCAGTACTTC
J: TRBJ1-2; V: TRBV27; size: few; D: NA; CDR3: CASSSLGGGHYGYTF; DNA: TGTGCCAGCAGTTCCCTGGGAGGGGGACACTATGGCTACACCTTC
J: TRBJ2-1; V: TRBV7-9; size: few; D: NA; CDR3: CASTAGRVENEQFF; DNA: TGTGCCAGCACCGCGGGTCGGGTGGAAAATGAGCAGTTCTTC
J: TRBJ2-1; V: TRBV11-3; size: NA; D: TRBD2; CDR3: CASSRRAGGMNEQFF; DNA: TGTGCCAGCAGCCGAAGAGCGGGGGGGATGAATGAGCAGTTCTTC
J: TRBJ2-5; V: TRBV7-2; size: few; D: TRBD2; CDR3: CASSHLAGRQETQYF; DNA: TGTGCCAGCAGCCATCTAGCGGGGCGACAAGAGACCCAGTACTTC
J: TRBJ2-7; V: TRBV4-1; size: NA; D: NA; CDR3: CASSQVYTVEQYF; DNA: TGCGCCAGCAGCCAGGTTTATACGGTCGAGCAGTACTTC
J: TRBJ2-7; V: TRBV25-1; size: NA; D: NA; CDR3: CASTERGETYEQYF; DNA: TGTGCCAGCACTGAAAGGGGTGAGACCTACGAGCAGTACTTC
J: TRBJ2-7; V: TRBV5-1; size: few; D: NA; CDR3: CASSFLDDSYEQYF; DNA: TGCGCCAGCAGCTTTCTCGATGACTCCTACGAGCAGTACTTC
J: TRBJ1-4; V: TRBV14; size: few; D: NA; CDR3: CASSQDFGGATNEKLFF; DNA: TGTGCCAGCAGCCAAGATTTCGGTGGAGCAACTAATGAAAAACTGTTTTTT
J: TRBJ1-6; V: TRBV9; size: few; D: NA; CDR3: CASSVDGNSPLHF; DNA: TGTGCCAGCAGCGTAGACGGAAATTCACCCCTCCACTTT
J: TRBJ2-3; V: TRBV29-1; size: few; D: NA; CDR3: CSVGRGYETDTQYF; DNA: TGCAGCGTTGGGCGCGGTTACGAGACAGATACGCAGTATTTT
J: TRBJ1-5; V: TRBV7-9; size: few; D: NA; CDR3: CASSFFGSNQPQHF; DNA: TGTGCCAGCAGCTTTTTCGGCAGCAATCAGCCCCAGCATTTT
J: TRBJ2-3; V: TRBV9; size: NA; D: NA; CDR3: CASSVPGGRADTQYF; DNA: TGTGCCAGCAGCGTCCCGGGGGGCAGGGCAGATACGCAGTATTTT
J: TRBJ1-4; V: TRBV7-6; size: few; D: NA; CDR3: CASSPGGGEKLFF; DNA: TGTGCCAGCAGCCCCGGTGGAGGCGAAAAACTGTTTTTT
J: TRBJ2-7; V: TRBV12-3/TRBV12-4; size: NA; D: NA; CDR3: CASSAKADYHEQYF; DNA: TGTGCCAGCAGTGCTAAAGCGGATTATCACGAGCAGTACTTC
J: TRBJ2-3; V: TRBV11-2; size: NA; D: NA; CDR3: CASSLHSDTQYF; DNA: TGTGCCAGCAGCTTACACTCAGATACGCAGTATTTT
J: TRBJ2-1; V: TRBV5-6; size: NA; D: TRBD1; CDR3: CASSQGTGRAYNEQFF; DNA: TGTGCCAGCAGCCAGGGGACAGGGCGGGCCTACAATGAGCAGTTCTTC
J: TRBJ2-5; V: TRBV7-9; size: few; D: NA; CDR3: CASSLVASGETQYF; DNA: TGTGCCAGCAGCCTAGTAGCCTCTGGAGAGACCCAGTACTTC
J: TRBJ1-5; V: TRBV6-2/TRBV6-3; size: few; D: NA; CDR3: CASSYLRGGSQPQHF; DNA: TGTGCCAGCAGTTACCTGAGGGGGGGCTCTCAGCCCCAGCATTTT
J: TRBJ1-1; V: TRBV4-1; size: NA; D: NA; CDR3: CASSQGILRQGGTEAFF; DNA: TGCGCCAGCAGCCAAGGAATCCTCCGTCAGGGAGGGACTGAAGCTTTCTTT
J: TRBJ2-5; V: TRBV12-3/TRBV12-4; size: few; D: NA; CDR3: CASSLAGRTQYF; DNA: TGTGCCAGCAGTTTAGCTGGCAGGACCCAGTACTTC
J: TRBJ2-3; V: TRBV20-1; size: NA; D: NA; CDR3: CSARDQGGSTDTQYF; DNA: TGCAGTGCTAGAGATCAGGGGGGGAGCACAGATACGCAGTATTTT
J: TRBJ1-4; V: TRBV7-6; size: NA; D: TRBD1; CDR3: CASSSPDRDGDEKLFF; DNA: TGTGCCAGCAGCTCACCCGACAGGGATGGGGATGAAAAACTGTTTTTT
J: TRBJ2-2; V: TRBV9; size: many; D: NA; CDR3: CASSVTGSGANTGELFF; DNA: TGTGCCAGCAGCGTGACGGGATCCGGGGCGAACACCGGGGAGCTGTTTTTT
J: TRBJ2-1; V: TRBV14; size: few; D: NA; CDR3: CASSQDHHNEQFF; DNA: TGTGCCAGCAGCCAAGATCACCACAATGAGCAGTTCTTC
J: TRBJ2-1; V: TRBV5-4; size: NA; D: NA; CDR3: CASSLGQHSSYNEQFF; DNA: TGTGCCAGCAGCTTGGGACAGCACAGCTCCTACAATGAGCAGTTCTTC
J: TRBJ2-5; V: TRBV7-6; size: few; D: NA; CDR3: CASSLGSGVLAQETQYF; DNA: TGTGCCAGCAGCTTAGGGTCAGGGGTGTTGGCGCAAGAGACCCAGTACTTC
J: TRBJ2-1; V: TRBV6-2/TRBV6-3; size: few; D: NA; CDR3: CASSYAGIYNEQFF; DNA: TGTGCCAGCAGTTACGCTGGGATTTACAATGAGCAGTTCTTC
J: TRBJ2-4; V: TRBV27; size: NA; D: NA; CDR3: CASRQASLVDIQYF; DNA: TGTGCCAGTCGACAGGCCTCCCTGGTGGACATTCAGTACTTC
J: TRBJ2-3; V: TRBV12-5; size: NA; D: NA; CDR3: CASGLVRGQGDTQYF; DNA: TGTGCTAGTGGTTTGGTACGAGGTCAGGGAGATACGCAGTATTTT
J: TRBJ2-2; V: TRBV29-1; size: many; D: TRBD2; CDR3: CSATAGGKDGELFF; DNA: TGCAGCGCTACTGCGGGGGGGAAGGACGGGGAGCTGTTTTTT
J: TRBJ1-4; V: TRBV4-1; size: few; D: NA; CDR3: CAGSEGTPNEKLFF; DNA: TGCGCCGGGAGTGAGGGGACGCCTAATGAAAAACTGTTTTTT
J: TRBJ2-3; V: TRBV20-1; size: NA; D: NA; CDR3: CSARDLGLETDTQYF; DNA: TGCAGTGCTAGAGATCTCGGGCTAGAAACAGATACGCAGTATTTT
J: TRBJ2-1; V: TRBV4-1; size: few; D: TRBD1; CDR3: CASSRGDREQFF; DNA: TGCGCCAGCAGCCGAGGGGACAGGGAGCAGTTCTTC
J: TRBJ2-7; V: TRBV10-3; size: NA; D: NA; CDR3: CAISELSASYEQYF; DNA: TGTGCCATCAGTGAACTCAGTGCCAGCTACGAGCAGTACTTC
J: TRBJ2-5; V: TRBV19; size: few; D: NA; CDR3: CASRSTGHVLGETQYF; DNA: TGTGCCAGTAGATCAACGGGACACGTTTTAGGAGAGACCCAGTACTTC